The rows below give T cell receptor beta chains drawn from one sample of a study of tumor-infiltrating lymphocytes in primary liver carcinoma. MiXCR, run by TCRdb on the multiplex PCR reads, gives a single entry per CDR3 protein. The sample has 300,000 to 350,000 distinct CDR3 sequences; approximately 65% are singletons. Material: peripheral blood. Receptor source: a man in his forties with primary liver carcinoma and hepatitis B virus infection. The CDR3 runs from the conserved cysteine through the conserved F or W. The D gene is left open where the match is weak. Only part of the rows carry a size: once, few, many, or a class if the clone is expanded.

v_gene,d_gene,j_gene,abundance,CDR3nt,CDR3aa
TRBV4-1,NA,TRBJ1-2,NA,TGCGCCAGCAGCCTTCGAATTTCGGTTGGGACCGAGGGCTACACCTTC,CASSLRISVGTEGYTF
TRBV13,TRBD2,TRBJ2-3,few,TGTGCCAGCAGCTTAGGACTAGCGGGGGCGGATACGCAGTATTTT,CASSLGLAGADTQYF
TRBV28,TRBD1,TRBJ1-2,few,TGTGCCAGCAGTTTTGCGACAGGGAATTGGTATGGCTACACCTTC,CASSFATGNWYGYTF
TRBV28,NA,TRBJ2-7,NA,TGTGCCAGCAGTTTATGGGGTAGGGGTCCCTACGAGCAGTACTTC,CASSLWGRGPYEQYF
TRBV10-3,NA,TRBJ2-3,NA,TGTGCCATCGCAGGTACCTCCAAAGATACGCAGTATTTT,CAIAGTSKDTQYF
TRBV6-5,NA,TRBJ2-7,NA,TGTACCAGCAGGCCCGGAGAGGCAGCATCCTTTTACGGGCAGTACTTC,CTSRPGEAASFYGQYF
TRBV7-9,NA,TRBJ1-2,few,TGTGCCAGCAGCCCCAATCTGGGTGGCTACACCTTC,CASSPNLGGYTF
TRBV11-2,NA,TRBJ1-2,NA,NA,CAGSVGPSLYGCTF
TRBV12-3/TRBV12-4,NA,TRBJ1-5,NA,TGTGCCAGCAACCTCGGGGGCAATCAGCCCCAGAATTTT,CASNLGGNQPQNF
TRBV12-3/TRBV12-4,NA,TRBJ1-6,few,TGTGCCAGCAGTCAGGGCCTTAATTCACCCCTCCACTTT,CASSQGLNSPLHF
TRBV7-8,NA,TRBJ2-7,NA,TGTGCTAGCAGCTATGAAGCCTCCTACGAGCAGTACTTC,CASSYEASYEQYF
TRBV4-2,TRBD1,TRBJ2-5,many,TGTGCCAGCAGCCAAGATGACAGGGTTGGAGAGACCCAGTACTTC,CASSQDDRVGETQYF
TRBV7-9,NA,TRBJ1-4,NA,TGTGCCAGCAGCTTAGCGGGGCATGAAAAACTGTTTTTT,CASSLAGHEKLFF
TRBV6-5,TRBD2,TRBJ2-1,many,TGTGCCAGCAGTGTCACCCCTTCGGTAGCGGGAAGAGACAATGAGCAGTTCTTC,CASSVTPSVAGRDNEQFF
TRBV12-3/TRBV12-4,NA,TRBJ1-1,many,TGTGCCAGCAGTTTGGTGGACAGGAACACTGAAGCTTTCTTT,CASSLVDRNTEAFF
TRBV11-2,TRBD1,TRBJ1-1,NA,TGTGCCAGCAGCTTAGATCGTCCAGGGGGGTACACTGAAGCTTTCTTT,CASSLDRPGGYTEAFF
TRBV6-2/TRBV6-3,NA,TRBJ2-7,many,TGTGCCAGCAGTCCCTCGATAGTCGACTCCTACGAGCAGTACTTC,CASSPSIVDSYEQYF
TRBV11-2,NA,TRBJ2-7,many,TGTGCCAGCAGCTTGACACCCGGCGCGGAGCAGTACTTC,CASSLTPGAEQYF
TRBV10-2,TRBD1,TRBJ2-7,many,TGCGCCAGCAGTGAGAGCAGGGGGCGAGACGAGCAGTACTTC,CASSESRGRDEQYF
TRBV11-3,NA,TRBJ1-6,NA,TGTGCCAGCAGCTTAGATCTTTGGCATGAGAATTCACCCCTCCACTTT,CASSLDLWHENSPLHF
TRBV5-5,NA,TRBJ2-1,many,TGTGCCAGCAGTCCGGGACTCAGCTCCTACAATGAGCAGTTCTTC,CASSPGLSSYNEQFF
TRBV6-5,TRBD2,TRBJ2-7,NA,TGTGCCAGCAGTTTTTTTAGCGGGAGGGCCTACGAGCAGTACTTC,CASSFFSGRAYEQYF
TRBV6-1,NA,TRBJ1-5,NA,TGTGCCAGCAGTGTCAGCCGACAGCCCCTGCATTTT,CASSVSRQPLHF
TRBV12-3/TRBV12-4,NA,TRBJ2-7,many,TGTGCCAGCAGTTCCACGATAACACATAGTATCGACGAGCAGTACTTC,CASSSTITHSIDEQYF
TRBV6-1,NA,TRBJ1-3,NA,TGTGCCGGCAACCTACAGGAGACCTCTGGAAACACCATATATTTT,CAGNLQETSGNTIYF
TRBV6-5,TRBD1,TRBJ2-5,many,TGTGCCAGCAGCCGACAGGGGAAGACCCAGTACTTC,CASSRQGKTQYF
TRBV29-1,TRBD1,TRBJ2-5,many,TGCAGCGTTGAGGGGACAGGGCTTAGGGAGACCCAGTACTTC,CSVEGTGLRETQYF
TRBV6-5,TRBD1,TRBJ2-7,few,TGTGCCAGCAGCGCCCGGGACAGAAAGCGGGAGCAGTACTTC,CASSARDRKREQYF
TRBV6-1,TRBD1,TRBJ1-1,NA,TGTGCCATCAGTACTATGACAGGGCTTTTGAACACTGAAGCTTTCTTT,CAISTMTGLLNTEAFF
TRBV11-2,NA,TRBJ2-7,NA,TGTGCCAGTAGCTTAGATCGAGGGGTTTACGAGCAGTACTTC,CASSLDRGVYEQYF
TRBV11-2,NA,TRBJ2-3,NA,TGTGCCAGCAGCTTATGGTCAGGGCTTGATGGCACAGATGTGCAGTATTTT,CASSLWSGLDGTDVQYF
TRBV12-3/TRBV12-4,NA,TRBJ1-2,few,TGTGCCAGCAGGTCGAGATCGGATGGCTACACCTTC,CASRSRSDGYTF
TRBV11-2,NA,TRBJ2-2,many,TGTGCCAGCAGCTTAATTTATAGGGCGAACACCGGGGAGCTGTTTTTT,CASSLIYRANTGELFF
TRBV11-2,TRBD2,TRBJ2-7,few,TGTGCCTGCAGCACGGGGAGGGGATCCCCCTATGAGCAGTACTTC,CACSTGRGSPYEQYF
TRBV11-2,TRBD2,TRBJ2-7,NA,TGTGCCAGCAGCTTAGGACTAGCGCGAGGCTCCTACGAGCAGTACTTC,CASSLGLARGSYEQYF